What follows is one T cell receptor (beta chain) and its context. The target antigen is unknown. The data were obtained in a study of monozygotic twins with inflammatory bowel disease. Whole-study findings and limits: IBD patients displayed reduced TCRbeta diversity (inverse Simpson) when set against healthy co-twins. IBD patients shared fewer clonotypes with others than healthy twins, especially with disease activity.

Whole-blood total RNA was extracted without T cell sorting. With the 5' RACE reads reprocessed, TCRdb shows one record per CDR3 protein and no DNA. In all, the sample yields nearly 450,000 distinct CDR3 sequences. CDR1 is LNHNV, CDR2 YYDKDF, per germline (reference sequence). This CDR3 comprises 17 residues. The sequence derives from a human donor with ulcerative colitis or Crohn's disease, or a healthy co-twin of an affected twin (not recorded which). The chain employs TRBV15 and TRBJ1-5; there is no DNA to check the TCRdb D call of TRBD1. The sequenced material came from blood. The CDR3 loop reads CATSAPWTGGGNQPQHF.